What follows describes a single T cell receptor beta chain. What it binds is unknown. The record originates from a study of shared clonotypes between healthy human individuals. Study information: Used for every donor were three CD4 naive, three CD4 memory, two CD8 naive and one CD8 memory plate.

Per the study methods: Junction-only immunoSEQ sequences carried no quality scores, so filtering differed. Assay: immunoSEQ multiplex PCR; the TCRdb copy retains only in-frame clones and omits some. D and trimming come from the DNA, and the V and J calls and clone size come from that table. The table lists 2 million to 2.5 million clones, around 93% of them singletons. This CDR3 is built from 12 residues. In germline, CDR1 is SNHLY, CDR2 FYNNEI. Trimming shortened V by 8 bases and J by 5 bases, and 13 bases separated the two germline ends. Findings and limits, study-wide: Around 5% of naive CD4 clonotypes were common to four donors.

CD8 cells classed as naive were CD45RO-negative and positively selected for CCR7, excluding terminally differentiated effector memory CD45RA+ cells. This rearrangement joins TRBV2 to TRBJ2-7, with D uncertain. The receptor comes from a man aged 18 to 29 in good health. Some clones in this sample may be carry-over from other donors' samples. Input material: naive CD8+ T cells from PBMCs. CDR3 bases: TGTGCCAGCCCCGAACACGCCCACGAGCAGTACTTC. Its protein product is CASPEHAHEQYF.